These 18 T cell receptor beta chains were all obtained from the same sample, sequenced in a study of blood T cell repertoires in COVID-19. The protocol was immunoSEQ multiplex PCR, while the TCRdb copy is restricted to in-frame clones and leaves out a portion. This table holds some 200,000 clones, 70% to 85% found once. Sequenced sample: peripheral blood. Receptors were obtained from a human donor with acute or convalescent COVID-19. The donor label of this sample is uncertain.

The chain employs TRBV2 and TRBJ1-2; D unresolved. This CDR3 comprises 16 residues. Trimming removed 1 base from V and 4 bases from J, with 16 bases in between. CDR1 and CDR2 from the germline V gene are SNHLY and FYNNEI. This CDR3 is CASSEGQPLAGYGYTF. CDR3 DNA: TGTGCCAGCAGTGAAGGGCAGCCCCTTGCAGGCTATGGCTACACCTTC.

Turning to this clone: The identical CDR3 is also encoded by other nucleotide sequences in the sample. This chain uses TRBV9 with TRBJ2-3; TRBD2 aligns across 9 bases. Germline CDR1 and CDR2: SGDLS and YYNGEE. CDR3 length: 17 amino acids. J lost 2 bases, V lost 0 bases, and 7 bases had no gene match. The CDR3 spells CASSVGGRVLYTDTQYF. CDR3 DNA: TGTGCCAGCAGCGTAGGCGGGAGGGTGCTATACACAGATACGCAGTATTTT.

The chain couples TRBV12-3 or TRBV12-4 to TRBJ1-2, with TRBD1 identical over 8 bases. The CDR3 is 13 residues long. J was trimmed by 8 bases and V by 6 bases; bases with no gene match: 8. The CDR3: CASSSTGVDGYTF. In DNA, the CDR3 is TGTGCCAGCAGCTCGACAGGGGTGGACGGCTACACCTTC.

At least ten counts were recorded for this clone. The genes are TRBV2 and TRBJ1-6, with 7 positions matching TRBD1. Germline CDR1 SNHLY, CDR2 FYNNEI. After removal of 4 bases from V and 10 bases from J, the junction contained 7 bases not matched to a gene. CDR3 length: 14 amino acids. CDR3 in amino acids: CASSGGQGGSPLHF. The CDR3 DNA is TGTGCCAGCAGTGGGGGGCAGGGGGGATCACCCCTCCACTTT.

The chain has TRBV6-5 and TRBJ1-1, with D unclear. Per germline, CDR1 MNHEY and CDR2 SVGAGI. The CDR3 spans 13 residues. V was clipped by 6 bases and J by 4 bases, with 12 bases between them. CDR3 loop: CASSGGSGTEAFF. The CDR3 region has the DNA TGTGCCAGCAGCGGAGGATCCGGCACTGAAGCTTTCTTT.

The chain is built from TRBV6-2 or TRBV6-3 and TRBJ2-1, with 12 bases fitting TRBD2. Germline CDR1 is MNHEY and CDR2 is SVGEGT. The CDR3 loop spans 17 amino acids. The V and J ends lost 2 bases and 3 bases, in that order; junction bases with no gene match: 5. Here the CDR3 DNA reads TGTGCCAGCAGTTACCGGACTAGCGGGAATCTCTACAATGAGCAGTTCTTC. Encoded protein: CASSYRTSGNLYNEQFF.

The chain carries TRBV6-5 and TRBJ1-3; D is possibly TRBD1 (6 bases). CDR3 length equals 15 residues. V lost 2 bases and J 2 bases, leaving 10 bases between the germline ends. Germline V CDR1 and CDR2: MNHEY, SVGAGI. The CDR3 DNA is TGTGCCAGCAGTTACAACCGACAGGCTGGAAACACCATATATTTT. Protein product: CASSYNRQAGNTIYF.

V gene TRBV28 combines with J gene TRBJ1-6, with TRBD1 as a possible D gene (5 bases). There are 14 residues in the CDR3. Germline lookup yields CDR1 MDHEN and CDR2 SYDVKM. The V gene lost 3 bases and the J gene lost 7 bases, with 10 bases spanning the gap. The CDR3 DNA reads as TGTGCCAGCAGTTTCAGGGTTGGGAATTCACCCCTCCACTTT. Protein product: CASSFRVGNSPLHF. The whole variable domain, filled in from reference TRBV28 and TRBJ1-6, reads DVKVTQSSRYLVKRTGEKVFLECVQDMDHENMFWYRQDPGLGLRLIYFSYDVKMKEKGDIPEGYSVSREKKERFSLILESASTNQTSMYLCASSFRVGNSPLHFGNGTRLTVT.

V gene TRBV28 combines with J gene TRBJ2-5; 9 nucleotides align to TRBD1. Trimming removed 5 bases from V and 4 bases from J; junction bases left unmatched: 14. CDR3 length: 17 residues. Germline V gene lookup returns CDR1 MDHEN and CDR2 SYDVKM. CDR3 region: CASSPQRGTGPRETQYF. The CDR3 DNA reads TGTGCCAGCAGTCCCCAAAGGGGGACAGGGCCACGAGAGACCCAGTACTTC.

In this sample, this clone turned up once. The chain joins TRBV27 to TRBJ1-5, with 9 nucleotides matching TRBD1. With 8 bases clipped from V and 2 bases from J, the junction kept 7 bases outside the gene matches. CDR1 and CDR2 (germline): MNHEY, SMNVEV (reference sequence). The CDR3 spans 15 residues. The CDR3 nucleotides are TGTGCCAGCCGAAAACAGGGGGCGGGCAATCAGCCCCAGCATTTT. Amino acids: CASRKQGAGNQPQHF.

V and J are TRBV7-9 and TRBJ1-1; unclear D gene. The CDR3 is made up of 15 amino acids. The V end was cut by 0 bases, the J end by 1 base, with 9 bases between. From germline, CDR1 is SEHNR and CDR2 FQNEAQ (reference sequence). The CDR3 DNA reads as TGTGCCAGCAGCTTAGCTGGAGGGCCGAACACTGAAGCTTTCTTT. Translated, it gives CASSLAGGPNTEAFF.

The V gene is TRBV18, the J gene TRBJ1-3, with a possible D match to TRBD1 (5 bases). The V end was cut by 1 base, the J end by 0 bases, with 10 bases between. The germline gives CDR1 KGHSH, CDR2 LQKENI. CDR3 length: 16 residues. The DNA of the CDR3 is TGTGCCAGCTCACCACTCAGGGCAAGCTCTGGAAACACCATATATTTT. The encoded protein is CASSPLRASSGNTIYF.

V gene TRBV2 combines with J gene TRBJ2-1; 9 bases align to TRBD2. Per germline, CDR1 SNHLY and CDR2 FYNNEI. The CDR3 sequence is 14 residues long. Trimming removed 6 bases from V and 6 bases from J; junction bases left unmatched: 6. The CDR3 is CASSRGLASNEQFF. In nucleotides, the CDR3 is TGTGCCAGCAGCCGAGGACTAGCGAGCAATGAGCAGTTCTTC.

The chain combines TRBV19 with TRBJ2-5; TRBD2 agrees at 14 bases. CDR1 is LNHDA and CDR2 is SQIVND in the germline V gene (reference sequence). Trimming at V came to 9 bases and at J to 5 bases, leaving 8 bases not matched to a gene. The CDR3 totals 15 residues. CDR3 DNA: TGTGCCAGCCGAGTCGGGACTAGCGGGAGCGAGACCCAGTACTTC. Translation: CASRVGTSGSETQYF.

The J gene is TRBJ1-6, the V gene TRBV9; unclear D gene. Between the trimmed V and J ends, which lost 0 bases and 5 bases, there was a span of 15 bases. Germline V gene data show CDR1 as SGDLS and CDR2 as YYNGEE. The CDR3 has 17 residues. CDR3: CASSVGSGGQDNSPLHF. The CDR3 DNA is TGTGCCAGCAGCGTAGGGTCGGGAGGGCAGGATAATTCACCCCTCCACTTT.

Here the CDR3 DNA reads TGTGCCAGTACCCGGGACAGGGCGTCCGAGCAGTACTTC. This codes for CASTRDRASEQYF. V usage is TRBV19 and J usage is TRBJ2-7; TRBD1 matches 9 bases. The CDR3 is made up of 13 amino acids. Unmatched junction bases numbered 7, after V lost 7 bases and J lost 6 bases. The germline gives CDR1 LNHDA, CDR2 SQIVND (reference sequence).

This chain uses TRBV27 with TRBJ2-6; no definite D call. Germline V CDR1 and CDR2: MNHEY, SMNVEV (reference sequence). CDR3 size: 15 residues. V was pared by 1 base and J by 0 bases, with 4 bases between. The CDR3 coding sequence is TGTGCCAGCAGTTTATGGAGCTCTGGGGCCAACGTCCTGACTTTC. Translation gives CASSLWSSGANVLTF.

The V and J genes are TRBV30 and TRBJ2-5, with a weak D call TRBD2 (5 bases). Trimming cost V 0 bases and J 5 bases, with 16 bases left between them. The CDR3 loop spans 15 amino acids. Germline-derived CDR1 and CDR2 are GTSNPN and SVGIG (reference sequence). The CDR3 DNA reads TGTGCCTGGAGTGTAGTGGCAGGTACGGGGGAGACCCAGTACTTC. Protein: CAWSVVAGTGETQYF.